The 23 T cell receptor beta chains presented below share a single source sample, sequenced in a study of response to subunit inactivated influenza vaccine. TCRdb re-called the RT-PCR reads through MiXCR, storing one row per CDR3 protein. The sample records roughly 500,000 distinct CDR3 sequences, roughly 23% being singletons. In addition, the sample was reused for a study of T cells expressing NK-cell markers. In that study: UMI-tagged 5'RACE template switching yielded the TCR beta cDNA.

Sequences were derived from CD4+ T cells sorted from PBMCs, sampled approximately 12 days after vaccination. The source of these receptors is a man aged 45-65 years who received an inactivated influenza vaccine.

The DNA for the CDR3 is TGTGCCAGTAGTGTCGGACGGAAAGAACCTACAGGAGGCTACACCTTC. Its translation: CASSVGRKEPTGGYTF. V usage is TRBV19 and J usage is TRBJ1-2, with D possibly matching TRBD1 (5 bases). Trimming removed 5 bases from V and 8 bases from J, with 24 bases in between. Germline loops: CDR1 LNHDA, CDR2 SQIVND (reference sequence). The CDR3 is made up of 16 amino acids.

The genes are TRBV29-1 and TRBJ1-1, with 8 bases that match TRBD1. This CDR3 spans 16 amino acids. J gave up 0 bases and V 1 base, and 7 bases lay outside the gene matches. The germline CDR1 and CDR2 sequences are SQVTM and ANQGSEA. CDR3 protein: CSVEVWTGSLNTEAFF. CDR3 coding DNA: TGCAGCGTTGAAGTTTGGACAGGGTCCTTGAACACTGAAGCTTTCTTT.

This clonotype came up a few times. This chain links TRBV20-1 with TRBJ1-6; D unresolved. The V gene lost 0 bases and the J gene lost 0 bases, with 9 bases spanning the gap. CDR1 DFQATT and CDR2 SNEGSKA come from the germline V gene (reference sequence). The CDR3 spans 16 residues. For the CDR3, the DNA is TGCAGTGCTAGAGATACTCAGAGCTCCTATAATTCACCCCTCCACTTT. This codes for CSARDTQSSYNSPLHF.

This clonotype appeared many times. The chain couples TRBV6-1 to TRBJ1-1; D possibly corresponds to TRBD1 (5 bases). This CDR3 is built from 15 residues. Germline V gene sequence: CDR1 MNHNS, CDR2 SASEGT. V was cut by 7 bases and J by 5 bases, with 20 bases left in between. CDR3 protein: CASTARPMTETEAFF. CDR3 nucleotides: TGTGCCAGCACCGCGCGGCCCATGACAGAGACTGAAGCTTTCTTT.

V and J are TRBV19 and TRBJ1-1; tentatively, D is TRBD1 (5 bases). Germline assignment: CDR1 LNHDA and CDR2 SQIVND (reference sequence). Trimming removed 5 bases from V and 2 bases from J, with 12 bases in between. The CDR3 has 14 amino acids. CDR3 region: CASSRGRDNTEAFF. The CDR3 DNA reads as TGTGCCAGTAGTCGGGGCAGGGACAACACTGAAGCTTTCTTT.

The chain couples TRBV14 to TRBJ2-1; 12 bases are a match to TRBD2. The V gene's germline CDR1 is SGHDN and CDR2 FVKESK. The CDR3 has 17 amino acids. The J segment lost 4 bases and the V segment lost 1 base, leaving 5 bases of the junction unmatched. DNA for the CDR3: TGTGCCAGCAGCCAAGTAACACTAGCGGGGGGATACAATGAGCAGTTCTTC. The encoded protein is CASSQVTLAGGYNEQFF. Full variable domain (outside the CDR3, taken from reference TRBV14 and TRBJ2-1): EAGVTQFPSHSVIEKGQTVTLRCDPISGHDNLYWYRRVMGKEIKFLLHFVKESKQDESGMPNNRFLAERTGGTYSTLKVQPAELEDSGVYFCASSQVTLAGGYNEQFFGPGTRLTVL.

This clonotype occurred a few times. CDR3 DNA sequence: TGTGCCAGCAGCCAAGATCATAAGGGCGGGGGTCAGCCCCAGCATTTT. Its translation is CASSQDHKGGGQPQHF. V usage is TRBV3-1 and J usage is TRBJ1-5; perhaps TRBD1 as D (5 bases). This CDR3 is built from 16 residues. Germline-derived CDR1 and CDR2 are LGHDT and YNNKEL (reference sequence). The V and J ends lost 0 bases and 6 bases respectively, with 15 bases between them.

The rearrangement joins TRBV18 to TRBJ2-1; 7 nucleotides align to TRBD2. Germline-derived CDR1 and CDR2 are KGHSH and LQKENI. After removal of 2 bases from V and 6 bases from J, the junction contained 4 bases not matched to a gene. The CDR3 is made up of 14 amino acids. The chain's CDR3 is CASSPTSGTNEQFF. The DNA of the CDR3 is TGTGCCAGCTCACCAACCAGCGGGACCAATGAGCAGTTCTTC.

The chain joins TRBV7-9 to TRBJ1-6; D unclear. Germline assignment: CDR1 SEHNR and CDR2 FQNEAQ (reference sequence). The CDR3 totals 15 residues. V was shortened by 5 bases and J by 10 bases, with 18 bases between the two germline ends. The CDR3 sequence is CASSRVGRQSSPLHF. The CDR3 coding sequence is TGTGCCAGCAGCCGGGTGGGCCGTCAGTCCTCACCCCTCCACTTT.

The chain is built from TRBV29-1 and TRBJ1-2, with D unclear. V lost 5 bases, J lost 8 bases, and 12 bases lay in between. The CDR3 is 11 residues long. CDR1 is SQVTM and CDR2 is ANQGSEA in the germline V gene. CDR3 residues: CSVSDGLGYTF. CDR3 coding DNA: TGCAGCGTTTCCGACGGGCTGGGCTACACCTTC. The variable domain in full, completed from reference TRBV29-1 and TRBJ1-2, reads SAVISQKPSRDICQRGTSLTIQCQVDSQVTMMFWYRQQPGQSLTLIATANQGSEATYESGFVIDKFPISRPNLTFSTLTVSNMSPEDSSIYLCSVSDGLGYTFGSGTRLTVV.

Worth noting for this clonotype: Given a much more abundant clone one base away, this may be a read error. The CDR3 nucleotides are TGTGCCAGCAGCCCCCGGTATACGCAGTATTTT. Protein sequence: CASSPRYTQYF. V and J are TRBV7-2 and TRBJ2-3; the D is unclear. V lost 5 bases and J 7 bases, leaving 7 bases between the germline ends. The germline gives CDR1 SGHTA, CDR2 FQGNSA. The CDR3 runs to 11 residues.

This clonotype has only a few counts. V gene TRBV12-3 or TRBV12-4 combines with J gene TRBJ1-6; D perhaps matches TRBD1 (5 bases). This CDR3 region has 14 residues. V was trimmed by 6 bases and J by 9 bases, leaving 15 bases between them. CDR3 in amino acids: CASRGRGKVSPLHF. CDR3 bases: TGTGCCAGCAGGGGAAGGGGCAAGGTTTCACCCCTCCACTTT.

The chain uses TRBV5-1 and TRBJ2-7, with TRBD1 matching 8 bases. V trimming: 4 bases; J trimming: 6 bases; junction bases outside the gene matches: 6. The CDR3 is 13 residues long. Germline V gene lookup returns CDR1 SGHRS and CDR2 YFSETQ. The CDR3 nucleotides are TGCGCCAGCAGCACAGACAGGGGACGCGAGCAGTACTTC. Protein product: CASSTDRGREQYF.

This clonotype was found a few times. V and J are TRBV3-1 and TRBJ2-1; D is tentatively TRBD1 or TRBD2 (6 bases each). The germline V gene encodes CDR1 LGHDT and CDR2 YNNKEL (reference sequence). The CDR3 has 12 residues. Trimming pared 4 bases from V and 10 bases from J, leaving 11 bases between. CDR3 sequence: CASSLGGFEQFF. CDR3 DNA: TGTGCCAGCAGCCTGGGGGGCTTCGAGCAGTTCTTC.

This sequence joins TRBV6-4 and TRBJ1-4; TRBD1 aligns across 7 bases. Germline V lookup: CDR1 MRHNA, CDR2 SNTAGT. The CDR3 totals 14 residues. Trimming removed 6 bases from V and 0 bases from J; junction bases left unmatched: 1. The CDR3 reads CASRGQPTNEKLFF. CDR3 bases: TGTGCCAGCAGGGGACAGCCAACTAATGAAAAACTGTTTTTT.

This clonotype was counted only a few times. The chain joins TRBV5-4 to TRBJ2-1; D may correspond to TRBD1 or TRBD2 (8 bases each). V was shortened by 4 bases and J by 7 bases, with 24 bases between the two germline ends. The length of the CDR3 is 17 residues. CDR1 and CDR2 from the germline V gene are SGHNT and YYREEE (reference sequence). CDR3 in amino acids: CASSPPRGRGEENEQFF. The DNA of the CDR3 is TGTGCCAGCAGCCCACCCAGGGGGCGGGGGGAAGAAAATGAGCAGTTCTTC.

The chain couples TRBV10-3 to TRBJ2-7; no clear D gene. Deletions cut 2 bases from V and 3 bases from J, with 5 bases between. The CDR3 has 12 amino acids. Germline V lookup: CDR1 ENHRY, CDR2 SYGVKD. The CDR3 here is CAISENGYEQYF. Here the CDR3 DNA reads TGTGCCATCAGTGAGAACGGCTACGAGCAGTACTTC.

This clonotype was recorded at least ten times. The chain is built from TRBV29-1 and TRBJ2-3; D is ambiguous. The V gene lost 4 bases and the J gene lost 2 bases, with 10 bases spanning the gap. CDR3 size: 13 residues. The V gene's germline CDR1 is SQVTM and CDR2 ANQGSEA. CDR3 nucleotides: TGCAGCGTTGGTGTCAACCCCACAGATACGCAGTATTTT. Encoded protein: CSVGVNPTDTQYF.

The genes are TRBV6-7 and TRBJ1-4, with a tentative D call TRBD1 (6 bases). TRBV6-7 is treated as an ORF (open reading frame) with a function not yet certain. The CDR3 length is 14 residues. The V end was cut by 2 bases, the J end by 8 bases, with 12 bases between. The CDR3 sequence is CASSYKGGHEKLFF. The CDR3 nucleotides are TGTGCCAGCAGTTACAAAGGGGGTCACGAAAAACTGTTTTTT.

The V and J genes are TRBV5-1 and TRBJ1-4, with D perhaps matching TRBD1 (5 bases). The CDR3 sequence is 15 residues long. V was pared by 2 bases and J by 5 bases, with 13 bases between. Germline V gene sequence: CDR1 SGHRS, CDR2 YFSETQ. CDR3 sequence: CASSFQGRENEKLFF. The CDR3 region has the DNA TGCGCCAGCAGCTTTCAGGGAAGAGAGAATGAAAAACTGTTTTTT.

This clonotype was counted at least ten times. This sequence joins TRBV28 and TRBJ2-2; 7 bases match TRBD1. CDR1 and CDR2 (germline): MDHEN, SYDVKM. J was trimmed by 0 bases and V by 8 bases; bases with no gene match: 9. This CDR3 comprises 16 residues. DNA for the CDR3: TGTGCCAGCCGGGACAGCCGAATCCCGAACACCGGGGAGCTGTTTTTT. Protein product: CASRDSRIPNTGELFF.

This clonotype was counted a few times. V and J are TRBV24-1 and TRBJ1-1, with a possible D match to TRBD1 (6 bases). The germline V and J ends were trimmed by 2 bases and 4 bases, with 10 bases remaining between them. The germline V gene has CDR1 KGHDR and CDR2 SFDVKD. The CDR3 has 14 residues. CDR3: CATSDSDRSTEAFF. CDR3 nucleotides: TGTGCCACCAGTGATTCAGACAGGAGCACTGAAGCTTTCTTT.

For the CDR3, the DNA is TGTGCCAGCAGTTTATCGATAGCAGAGACAGGGGGCACCTACGAGCAGTACTTC. Translation: CASSLSIAETGGTYEQYF. The chain has TRBV27 and TRBJ2-7, with 10 bases identical to TRBD1. CDR3 size: 18 residues. Germline values: CDR1 MNHEY, CDR2 SMNVEV (reference sequence). Trimming took 0 bases from V and 2 from J; bases not matched to a gene: 10.